This TCR beta chain was observed in a study of blood T cell repertoires in COVID-19. Study at large: Researchers got acute and convalescent COVID-19 samples from the United States, Italy and Spain. T cells, B-cell-depleted T cells, or PBMCs provided the cDNA or gDNA that served as material.

Germline V gene sequence: CDR1 SGHRS, CDR2 YFSETQ. Deletions cut 4 bases from V and 1 base from J, with 14 bases between. CDR3 length: 15 residues. Authors' data handling: By means of reference gene primer amplification, nucleated cell counts were estimated. TCRdb's table, derived via immunoSEQ multiplex PCR, lists solely in-frame clones and lacks some. V, J and clone size reflect that table, while D and trimming were determined from the DNA. This sample has 150,000 to 200,000 clones, with around 84% found just once. The chain joins TRBV5-1 to TRBJ2-5; TRBD1 might be the D (6 bases). This receptor was obtained from a woman aged 65 to 85 with COVID-19, enrolled during active disease. Sequencing was performed on peripheral blood. In nucleotides, the CDR3 is TGCGCCAGCAGCCGGGATGAGGGGGTCCAAGAGACCCAGTACTTC. It is translated as CASSRDEGVQETQYF.